Below, one T cell receptor beta chain is given with its context. Antigen: not known. The assay was immunoSEQ multiplex PCR, and TCRdb's table has in-frame clones only and misses some. The sample lists approximately 340,000 clones; over 65% were seen once. The CDR3 runs 16 residues. CDR1 and CDR2 (germline): SEHNR, FQNEAQ (reference sequence). V lost 6 bases, J lost 2 bases, and 7 bases stayed unmatched. These data originate in a study of shared clonotypes between healthy human individuals. Study background: Donor ages ranged 18 to 49 years: a couple of women, a few men. Study-level points and caveats: Rarefaction exposed incomplete sorted-subset sequencing despite large depth.

The donors, all of them Caucasian adults, lived in Nashville, Tennessee. Sequenced: memory CD4+ T cells sorted from blood. Subset of the sample: CD45RA-negative fraction. This sequence joins TRBV7-9 and TRBJ2-1; 10 bases are a match to TRBD2. This TCR was sampled from a man aged 30 to 39 in good health. In nucleotides, the CDR3 is TGTGCCAGCAGTCCTAGCGGGAGAGAGCCCTACAATGAGCAGTTCTTC. This translates into CASSPSGREPYNEQFF.